This is a list of T cell receptor beta chains from one sample in a study of cytomegalovirus exposure and HLA in healthy donors. Only in-frame clones appear in the TCRdb table, and some are missing; sequencing was by immunoSEQ multiplex PCR. In the table there are about 130,000 clones, 89% of which are singletons. Sequencing used PBMCs. The receptors were gathered from a woman aged 18-30 years in good health and CMV-seropositive. CDR3s include the opening cysteine and the closing phenylalanine or tryptophan. D genes are given only for firm matches. Rows may omit the clone size; those that give it use once, few, many or a size class.

abundance	v_gene	d_gene	j_gene	CDR3nt	CDR3aa
NA	TRBV11-2	NA	TRBJ2-7	TGTGCCAGCAGTACAACAGGGGGGGGACCCTACGAGCAGTACTTC	CASSTTGGGPYEQYF
NA	TRBV27	TRBD1	TRBJ2-7	TGTGCCAGCAGGGCTAAACAGGGGAATTACGAGCAGTACTTC	CASRAKQGNYEQYF
NA	TRBV6-1	TRBD1	TRBJ1-2	TGTGCCAGCACCCCAGGACAGGGGGCTGCTGGCTACACCTTC	CASTPGQGAAGYTF
NA	TRBV10-3	NA	TRBJ2-7	TGTGCCACCGAAGAGGGTCCGGGGGTAAGCTCCTACGAGCAGTACTTC	CATEEGPGVSSYEQYF
NA	TRBV19	TRBD2	TRBJ2-3	TGTGCCTCCGGGACTAGCGGGGCCCCAGATACGCAGTATTTT	CASGTSGAPDTQYF
NA	TRBV6-6	NA	TRBJ2-5	TGTGCCAGCACAACCTCCGCGTACCAAGAGACCCAGTACTTC	CASTTSAYQETQYF
once	TRBV9	TRBD1	TRBJ1-2	TGTGCCAGCAGCGTAGAGACAGGGCGGTATGGCTACACCTTC	CASSVETGRYGYTF
once	TRBV7-3	TRBD1	TRBJ2-7	TGTGCCAGCAGCTTGGGACAGGGGCTTTCCTACGAGCAGTACTTC	CASSLGQGLSYEQYF
NA	TRBV29-1	TRBD2	TRBJ2-3	TGCAGCGTTGAAGGAGGAGCGGGGTGGTCTTTAGATACGCAGTATTTT	CSVEGGAGWSLDTQYF
NA	TRBV6-5	TRBD1	TRBJ1-2	TGTGCCAGCAGTTACTCGTCGGGACAGGGATTCTATGGCTACACCTTC	CASSYSSGQGFYGYTF
NA	TRBV21-1	NA	TRBJ2-7	TGTGCCAGCAGCTCCGTCGGGACAGGGGTCGAGCAGTACTTC	CASSSVGTGVEQYF
NA	TRBV29-1	NA	TRBJ2-3	TGCAGCGTTGGCGGGTTAGCGACAGATACGCAGTATTTT	CSVGGLATDTQYF
NA	TRBV2	TRBD1	TRBJ2-7	TGTGCCAGCAGAAGGATTAGGACAGGGCCGGCCTACGAGCAGTACTTC	CASRRIRTGPAYEQYF
NA	TRBV2	NA	TRBJ2-5	TGTGCCAGCAGGGCCGGGTTCTACAGGGCAGAGACCCAGTACTTC	CASRAGFYRAETQYF
NA	TRBV11-2	TRBD2	TRBJ2-7	TGTGCCAGCAGCTTAGATTGGTCAGGGAGCGGGGGGTATCTCGAGCAGTACTTC	CASSLDWSGSGGYLEQYF
NA	TRBV7-8	TRBD2	TRBJ2-7	TGTGCCAGCAGCATGAGGACTAGCGGGGGGACCGAGCAGTACTTC	CASSMRTSGGTEQYF
NA	TRBV7-2	NA	TRBJ1-6	TGTGCCAGCAGCTTACAGGGGAGCTCCTATAATTCACCCCTCCACTTT	CASSLQGSSYNSPLHF
NA	TRBV7-6	NA	TRBJ1-6	TGTGCCAGCAGCTTGGGTTACAGGGATCGTTCACCCCTCCACTTT	CASSLGYRDRSPLHF
NA	TRBV4-3	NA	TRBJ2-3	TGCGCCAGCAGCCAAGAGGCGGGGACCACAGATACGCAGTATTTT	CASSQEAGTTDTQYF
NA	TRBV28	TRBD2	TRBJ2-7	TGTGCCAGCAGTTTCGCTAGCGGGGTCGACTACGAGCAGTACTTC	CASSFASGVDYEQYF
NA	TRBV7-3	NA	TRBJ2-1	TGTGCCAGCAGCCCTGGGGGACAAAGCTCCTACAATGAGCAGTTCTTC	CASSPGGQSSYNEQFF
NA	TRBV7-2	NA	TRBJ1-2	TGTGCCAGCAGCTTAGCAAGCGGACGAGTCGAGTATGGCTACACCTTC	CASSLASGRVEYGYTF
NA	TRBV11-3	NA	TRBJ2-3	TGTGCCAGCAGCCTTACTAGTACAGATACGCAGTATTTT	CASSLTSTDTQYF
NA	TRBV2	TRBD1	TRBJ1-5	TGTGCCAGCAGTGACCCGGGACAGACATATAGCAATCAGCCCCAGCATTTT	CASSDPGQTYSNQPQHF
NA	TRBV6-5	TRBD1	TRBJ1-2	TGTGCCAGCAGTCCCACAGGGGTCTATGGCTACACCTTC	CASSPTGVYGYTF
NA	TRBV7-2	NA	TRBJ2-3	TGTGCCAGCAGCTTTATAGCGGTGGGGGATACGCAGTATTTT	CASSFIAVGDTQYF
NA	TRBV18	TRBD1	TRBJ2-1	TGTGCCAGCTCACCGAAAGGACAGGGGGATGGCAATGAGCAGTTCTTC	CASSPKGQGDGNEQFF
NA	TRBV6-5	NA	TRBJ1-2	TGTGCCAGCAGTAAACCAGGGGCCTATGGCTACACCTTC	CASSKPGAYGYTF
NA	TRBV6-6	TRBD2	TRBJ2-2	TGTGCCAGCCGCCGGGGGGGCCATGAGAGCGGGGAGCTGTTTTTT	CASRRGGHESGELFF
NA	TRBV6-5	TRBD2	TRBJ2-7	TGTGCCAGCAGTTACGCCCCCCGGGGGGACTACGAGCAGTACTTC	CASSYAPRGDYEQYF
NA	TRBV7-9	NA	TRBJ2-7	TGTGCCAGCAGCCCCCGATTAGCGTCCTACGAGCAGTACTTC	CASSPRLASYEQYF
NA	TRBV28	NA	TRBJ1-1	TGTGCCAGCAGCTTAATCCAGGGTAACACTGAAGCTTTCTTT	CASSLIQGNTEAFF
NA	TRBV21-1	NA	TRBJ1-5	TGTGCCAGCGAGGATAGCAATCAGCCCCAGCATTTT	CASEDSNQPQHF
few	TRBV13	NA	TRBJ1-3	TGTGCCAGCAGCTCCCTGGGCAGGGCCTCTGGAAACACCATATATTTT	CASSSLGRASGNTIYF
NA	TRBV5-4	TRBD1	TRBJ2-5	TGTGCCAGCAGCTTGGTCGGGGGACAGGGGGCACGGGAGACCCAGTACTTC	CASSLVGGQGARETQYF
NA	TRBV21-1	NA	TRBJ1-3	TGTGCCAGCAGCAGGGACAGGGCCAGCTCTGGAAACACCATATATTTT	CASSRDRASSGNTIYF
NA	TRBV6-6	NA	TRBJ2-1	TGTGCCAGCTATGAACGTCCGGGACAAATATACAATGAGCAGTTCTTC	CASYERPGQIYNEQFF
NA	TRBV4-2	TRBD1	TRBJ1-1	TGTGCCAGCAGCCAGGGGACAGCCAACACTGAAGCTTTCTTT	CASSQGTANTEAFF
NA	TRBV19	NA	TRBJ1-5	TGTGCCAGTAGTTATCCAGGGGCGGACAATCAGCCCCAGCATTTT	CASSYPGADNQPQHF
NA	TRBV6-5	NA	TRBJ1-5	TGTGCCAGCAGTTACGCCCACCGGGGAGAGCCCCAGCATTTT	CASSYAHRGEPQHF
NA	TRBV7-8	NA	TRBJ2-3	TGTGCCAGCAGCTTATGGGGTGGGGGGAGGACAGATACGCAGTATTTT	CASSLWGGGRTDTQYF
NA	TRBV5-1	NA	TRBJ2-5	TGCGCCAGCAGCCAATGGACCGGACAATTAGCCTTGGAGACCCAGTACTTC	CASSQWTGQLALETQYF
NA	TRBV2	TRBD1	TRBJ1-4	TGTGCCAGTGGGACAGTCGTTAATGAAAAACTGTTTTTT	CASGTVVNEKLFF
NA	TRBV2	TRBD1	TRBJ2-3	TGTGCCAGCAGTGAAGCACCAGGGGGCCCAGATACGCAGTATTTT	CASSEAPGGPDTQYF
NA	TRBV5-1	NA	TRBJ2-3	TGCGCCAGCCGGCGGGATACGCAGTATTTT	CASRRDTQYF
NA	TRBV5-1	TRBD2	TRBJ2-3	TGCGCCAGCAGCTTGCTAGCGGGGATCACAGATACGCAGTATTTT	CASSLLAGITDTQYF
once	TRBV28	NA	TRBJ2-2	TGTGCCAACTCTAACCCGAACACCGGGGAGCTGTTTTTT	CANSNPNTGELFF
NA	TRBV2	NA	TRBJ2-7	TGTGCCAGCAGGCCGATAAACAGGGACGAGCAGTACTTC	CASRPINRDEQYF
many	TRBV19	TRBD2	TRBJ2-7	TGTGCCAGTAGTTCGGCGGGGGGGCCCTATTCAGACGAGCAGTACTTC	CASSSAGGPYSDEQYF
NA	TRBV2	TRBD2	TRBJ2-3	TGTGCCAGCAGTGAAGTACCGGGTAGCGGGGCTCTGTATTTT	CASSEVPGSGALYF
NA	TRBV30	TRBD1	TRBJ2-7	TGTGCCTGTCACAGGGGGACGGGGGAGCAGTACTTC	CACHRGTGEQYF
NA	TRBV5-1	TRBD2	TRBJ2-3	TGCGCCAGCAGCTTGGTTCCCATAGCGGGGTTGCCAGATACGCAGTATTTT	CASSLVPIAGLPDTQYF
NA	TRBV11-2	TRBD1	TRBJ2-3	TGTGCCAGCAGCTTACGCCCCCCCACAGGGGGCACAGATACGCAGTATTTT	CASSLRPPTGGTDTQYF
NA	TRBV7-6	TRBD1	TRBJ2-5	TGTGCCAGCAGCTTAGGCCCGGGACAGGGGGCGGAAGAGACCCAGTACTTC	CASSLGPGQGAEETQYF
NA	TRBV27	NA	TRBJ1-1	TGTGCCAGTTCAGGGTTACCCTTGGTCACTGAAGCTTTCTTT	CASSGLPLVTEAFF
NA	TRBV21-1	NA	TRBJ1-4	TGTGCCAGCAGCAAACTGAGGGGGAATGAAAAACTGTTTTTT	CASSKLRGNEKLFF
NA	TRBV4-1	TRBD1	TRBJ1-1	TGCGCCAGCAGCCCACATATCCGGGACAGGGATCACACTGAAGCTTTCTTT	CASSPHIRDRDHTEAFF